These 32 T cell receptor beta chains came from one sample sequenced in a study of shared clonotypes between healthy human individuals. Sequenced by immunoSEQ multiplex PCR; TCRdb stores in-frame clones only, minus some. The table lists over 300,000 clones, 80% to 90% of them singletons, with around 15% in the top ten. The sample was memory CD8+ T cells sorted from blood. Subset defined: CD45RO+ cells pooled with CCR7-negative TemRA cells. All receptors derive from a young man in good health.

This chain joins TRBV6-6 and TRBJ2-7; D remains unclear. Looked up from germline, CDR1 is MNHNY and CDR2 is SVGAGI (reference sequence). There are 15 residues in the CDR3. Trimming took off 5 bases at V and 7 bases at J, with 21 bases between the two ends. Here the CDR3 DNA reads TGTGCCAGCAGTAACGCCCCCTCCTTTGGGGAAGAGCAGTACTTC. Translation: CASSNAPSFGEEQYF.

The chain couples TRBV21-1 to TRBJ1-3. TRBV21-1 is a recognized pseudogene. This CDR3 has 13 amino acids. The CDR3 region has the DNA TGTGCCAGCACCGGTGGAAGTGGGAACACCATATATTTT. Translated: CASTGGSGNTIYF.

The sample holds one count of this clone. CDR3 loop: CASSLFGQNAYEQYF. The CDR3, as DNA: TGTGCCAGCAGCTTGTTCGGACAGAACGCCTACGAGCAGTACTTC. This chain joins TRBV5-6 and TRBJ2-7, with D possibly TRBD1 on 6 matching bases. Germline CDR1 is SGHDT and CDR2 is YYEEEE. The CDR3 runs to 15 residues. Trimming removed 1 base from V and 2 bases from J, with 13 bases in between. The entire variable domain, with the rest obtained from reference TRBV5-6 and TRBJ2-7, is as follows: DAGVTQSPTHLIKTRGQQVTLRCSPKSGHDTVSWYQQALGQGPQFIFQYYEEEERQRGNFPDRFSGHQFPNYSSELNVNALLLGDSALYLCASSLFGQNAYEQYFGPGTRLTVT.

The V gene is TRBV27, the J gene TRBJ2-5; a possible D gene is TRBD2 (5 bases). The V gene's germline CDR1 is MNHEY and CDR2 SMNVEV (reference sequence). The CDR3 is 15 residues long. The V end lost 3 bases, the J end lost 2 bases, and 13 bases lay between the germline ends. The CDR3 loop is CASSFLFGEQETQYF. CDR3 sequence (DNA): TGTGCCAGCAGTTTTTTGTTTGGGGAGCAAGAGACCCAGTACTTC.

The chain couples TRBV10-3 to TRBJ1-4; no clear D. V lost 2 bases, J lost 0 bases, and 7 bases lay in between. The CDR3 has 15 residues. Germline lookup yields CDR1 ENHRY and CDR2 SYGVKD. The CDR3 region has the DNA TGTGCCATCAGTGAGGAGGAAGCAACTAATGAAAAACTGTTTTTT. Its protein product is CAISEEEATNEKLFF.

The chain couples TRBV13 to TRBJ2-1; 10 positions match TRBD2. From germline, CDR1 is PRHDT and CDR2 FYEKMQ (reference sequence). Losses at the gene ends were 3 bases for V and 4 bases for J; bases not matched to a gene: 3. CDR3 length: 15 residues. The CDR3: CASSFTSGAYNEQFF. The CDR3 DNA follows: TGTGCCAGCAGCTTTACTAGCGGGGCGTACAATGAGCAGTTCTTC.

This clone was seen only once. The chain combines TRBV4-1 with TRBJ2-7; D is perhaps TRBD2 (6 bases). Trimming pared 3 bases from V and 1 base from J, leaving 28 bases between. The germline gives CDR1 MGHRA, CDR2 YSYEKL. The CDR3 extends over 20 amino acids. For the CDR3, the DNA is TGCGCCAGCAGCCACTCTTCCATTACTTGGGCTTCTGGGAGGTCCTACGAGCAGTACTTC. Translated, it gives CASSHSSITWASGRSYEQYF.

The CDR3 coding sequence is TGTGCCTGGTCCGGAACAGCGGGAGAGACCCAGTACTTC. Amino acid sequence: CAWSGTAGETQYF. V and J are TRBV30 and TRBJ2-5, with TRBD2 as a possible D gene (6 bases). The CDR3 contains 13 residues. The V gene lost 5 bases and the J gene lost 4 bases, with 14 bases spanning the gap. Germline loops: CDR1 GTSNPN, CDR2 SVGIG (reference sequence).

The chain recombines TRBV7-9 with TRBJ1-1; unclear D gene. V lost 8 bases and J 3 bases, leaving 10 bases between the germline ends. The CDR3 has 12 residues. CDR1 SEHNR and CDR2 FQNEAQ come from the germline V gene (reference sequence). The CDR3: CASVSGYTEAFF. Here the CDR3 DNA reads TGTGCCAGCGTATCGGGGTACACTGAAGCTTTCTTT.

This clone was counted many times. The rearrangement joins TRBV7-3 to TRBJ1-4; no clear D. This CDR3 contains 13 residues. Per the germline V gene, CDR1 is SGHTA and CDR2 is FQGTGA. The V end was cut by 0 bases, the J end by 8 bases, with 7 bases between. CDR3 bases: TGTGCCAGCAGCTTAACCGCACAGGAAAAACTGTTTTTT. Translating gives CASSLTAQEKLFF.

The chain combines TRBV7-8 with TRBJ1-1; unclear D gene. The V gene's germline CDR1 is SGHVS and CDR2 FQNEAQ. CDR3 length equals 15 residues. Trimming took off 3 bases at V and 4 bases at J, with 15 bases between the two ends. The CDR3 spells CASSFSSLIGTEAFF. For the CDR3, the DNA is TGTGCCAGCAGCTTTTCGAGCCTGATCGGCACTGAAGCTTTCTTT.

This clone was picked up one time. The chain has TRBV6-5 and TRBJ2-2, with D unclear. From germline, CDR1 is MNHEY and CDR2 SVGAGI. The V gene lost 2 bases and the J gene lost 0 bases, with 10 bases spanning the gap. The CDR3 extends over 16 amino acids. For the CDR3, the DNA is TGTGCCAGCAGTTACGCGGCAGAAACGAACACCGGGGAGCTGTTTTTT. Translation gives CASSYAAETNTGELFF.

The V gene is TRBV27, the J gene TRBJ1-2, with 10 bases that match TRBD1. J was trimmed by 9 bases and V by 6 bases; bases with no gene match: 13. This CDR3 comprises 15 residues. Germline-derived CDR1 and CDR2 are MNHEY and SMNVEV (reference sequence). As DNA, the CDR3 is TGTGCCAGCAGCAACCTAGCGGGACAGGGGTTCAGCTACACCTTC. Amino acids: CASSNLAGQGFSYTF.

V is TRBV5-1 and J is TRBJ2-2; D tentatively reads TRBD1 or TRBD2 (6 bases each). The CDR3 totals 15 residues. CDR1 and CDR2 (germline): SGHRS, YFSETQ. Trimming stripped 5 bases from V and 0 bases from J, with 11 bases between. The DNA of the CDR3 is TGCGCCAGCAGTTCCGGGGGCGCGAACACCGGGGAGCTGTTTTTT. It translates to CASSSGGANTGELFF.

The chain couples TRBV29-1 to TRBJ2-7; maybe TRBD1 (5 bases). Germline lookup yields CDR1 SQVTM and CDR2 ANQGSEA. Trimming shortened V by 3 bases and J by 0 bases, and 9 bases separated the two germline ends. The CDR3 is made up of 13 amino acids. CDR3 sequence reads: CSVESGLSYEQYF. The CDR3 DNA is TGCAGCGTTGAGTCAGGGCTCTCCTACGAGCAGTACTTC.

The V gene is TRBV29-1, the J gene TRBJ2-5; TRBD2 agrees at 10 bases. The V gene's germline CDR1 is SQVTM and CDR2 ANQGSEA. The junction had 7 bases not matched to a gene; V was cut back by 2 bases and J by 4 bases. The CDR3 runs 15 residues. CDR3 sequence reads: CSVELAGEVIETQYF. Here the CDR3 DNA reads TGCAGCGTTGAACTAGCGGGAGAGGTTATAGAGACCCAGTACTTC. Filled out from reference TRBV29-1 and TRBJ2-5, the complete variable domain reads SAVISQKPSRDICQRGTSLTIQCQVDSQVTMMFWYRQQPGQSLTLIATANQGSEATYESGFVIDKFPISRPNLTFSTLTVSNMSPEDSSIYLCSVELAGEVIETQYFGPGTRLLVL.

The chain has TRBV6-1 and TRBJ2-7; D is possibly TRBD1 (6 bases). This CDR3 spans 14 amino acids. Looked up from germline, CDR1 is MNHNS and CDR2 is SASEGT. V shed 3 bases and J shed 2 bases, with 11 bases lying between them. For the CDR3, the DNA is TGTGCCAGCAGTGATTTTGGGGGCACCTACGAGCAGTACTTC. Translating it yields CASSDFGGTYEQYF.

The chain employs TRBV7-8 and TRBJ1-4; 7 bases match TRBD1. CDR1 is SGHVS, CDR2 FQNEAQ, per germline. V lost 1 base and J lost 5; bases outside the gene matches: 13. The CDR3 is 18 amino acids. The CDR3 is CASSLDEISTGWNEKLFF. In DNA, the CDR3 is TGTGCCAGCAGCTTAGACGAGATCTCGACAGGGTGGAATGAAAAACTGTTTTTT.

The CDR3 DNA sequence: TGTGCCATCAGTGAAAGAGGACACCTTCCCCTCTATGGCTACACCTTC. Its protein product is CAISERGHLPLYGYTF. The rearrangement uses TRBV10-3 and TRBJ1-2, with TRBD1 as a possible D gene (5 bases). Trimming pared 3 bases from V and 4 bases from J, leaving 18 bases between. The CDR3 is 16 residues long. Germline V gene data show CDR1 as ENHRY and CDR2 as SYGVKD.

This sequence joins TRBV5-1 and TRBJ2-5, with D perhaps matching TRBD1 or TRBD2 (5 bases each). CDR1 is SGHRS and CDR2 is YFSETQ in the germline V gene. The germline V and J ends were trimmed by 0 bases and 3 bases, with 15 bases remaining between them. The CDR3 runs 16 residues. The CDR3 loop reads CASSLGWAREKETQYF. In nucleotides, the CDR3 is TGCGCCAGCAGCTTGGGGTGGGCCAGGGAGAAAGAGACCCAGTACTTC.

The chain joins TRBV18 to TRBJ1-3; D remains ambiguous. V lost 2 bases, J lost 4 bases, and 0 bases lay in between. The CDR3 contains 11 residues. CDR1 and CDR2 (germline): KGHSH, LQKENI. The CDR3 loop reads CASSPGNTIYF. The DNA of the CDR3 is TGTGCCAGCTCACCAGGAAACACCATATATTTT.

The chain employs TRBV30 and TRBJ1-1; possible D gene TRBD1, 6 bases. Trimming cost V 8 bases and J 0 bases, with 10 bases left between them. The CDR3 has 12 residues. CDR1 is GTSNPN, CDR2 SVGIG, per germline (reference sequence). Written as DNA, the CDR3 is TGTGCCGGGGGCATCTTGAACACTGAAGCTTTCTTT. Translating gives CAGGILNTEAFF. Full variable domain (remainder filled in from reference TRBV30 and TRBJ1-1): SQTIHQWPATLVQPVGSPLSLECTVEGTSNPNLYWYRQAAGRGLQLLFYSVGIGQISSEVPQNLSASRPQDRQFILSSKKLLLSDSGFYLCAGGILNTEAFFGQGTRLTVV.

As DNA, the CDR3 is TGCAGCGCCGCCGCAGGGAAGGGCGGCTACGAGCAGTACTTC. Translated: CSAAAGKGGYEQYF. V and J are TRBV29-1 and TRBJ2-7, with D maybe TRBD1 (5 bases). Between the trimmed V and J ends, which lost 7 bases and 3 bases, there was a span of 19 bases. Germline CDR1 reads SQVTM; CDR2 reads ANQGSEA. This CDR3 comprises 14 residues.

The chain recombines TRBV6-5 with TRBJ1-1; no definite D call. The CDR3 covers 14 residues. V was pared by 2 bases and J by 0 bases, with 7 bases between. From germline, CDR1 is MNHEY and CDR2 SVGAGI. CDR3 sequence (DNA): TGTGCCAGCAGTTACGGTAGGATGAACACTGAAGCTTTCTTT. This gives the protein CASSYGRMNTEAFF.

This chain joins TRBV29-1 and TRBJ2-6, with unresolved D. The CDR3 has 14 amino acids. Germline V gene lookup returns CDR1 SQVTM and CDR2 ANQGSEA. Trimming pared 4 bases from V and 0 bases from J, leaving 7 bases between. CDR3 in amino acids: CSVGLYSGANVLTF. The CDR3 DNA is TGCAGCGTTGGCCTGTACTCTGGGGCCAACGTCCTGACTTTC. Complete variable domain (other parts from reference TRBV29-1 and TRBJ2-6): SAVISQKPSRDICQRGTSLTIQCQVDSQVTMMFWYRQQPGQSLTLIATANQGSEATYESGFVIDKFPISRPNLTFSTLTVSNMSPEDSSIYLCSVGLYSGANVLTFGAGSRLTVL.

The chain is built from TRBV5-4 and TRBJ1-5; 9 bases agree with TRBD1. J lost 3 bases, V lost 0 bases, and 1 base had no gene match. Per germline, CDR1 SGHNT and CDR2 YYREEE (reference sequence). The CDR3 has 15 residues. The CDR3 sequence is CASSLDRGPNQPQHF. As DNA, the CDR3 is TGTGCCAGCAGCTTGGACAGGGGGCCCAATCAGCCCCAGCATTTT.

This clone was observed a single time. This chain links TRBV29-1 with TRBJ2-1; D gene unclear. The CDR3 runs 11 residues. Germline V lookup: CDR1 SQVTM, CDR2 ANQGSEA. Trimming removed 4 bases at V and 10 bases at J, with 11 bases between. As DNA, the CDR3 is TGCAGCGTTGGTACTCCGCCCGAGCAGTTCTTC. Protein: CSVGTPPEQFF.

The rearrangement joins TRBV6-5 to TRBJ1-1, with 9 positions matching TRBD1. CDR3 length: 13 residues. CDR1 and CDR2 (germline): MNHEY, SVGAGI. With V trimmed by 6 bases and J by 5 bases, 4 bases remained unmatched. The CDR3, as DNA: TGTGCCAGCAGGTGGGACAGGGAAACTGAAGCTTTCTTT. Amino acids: CASRWDRETEAFF.

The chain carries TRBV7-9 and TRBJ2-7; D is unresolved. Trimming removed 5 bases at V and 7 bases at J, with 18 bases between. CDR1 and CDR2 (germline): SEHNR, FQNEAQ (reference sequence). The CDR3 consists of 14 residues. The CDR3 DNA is TGTGCCAGCAGCCCTCGCGTGGTTCCGAGGGAGCAGTACTTC. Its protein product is CASSPRVVPREQYF.

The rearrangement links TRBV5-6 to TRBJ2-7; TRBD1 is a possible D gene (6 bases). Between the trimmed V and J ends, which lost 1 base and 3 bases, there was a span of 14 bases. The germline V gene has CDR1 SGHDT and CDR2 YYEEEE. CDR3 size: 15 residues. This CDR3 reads CASSLTGYLHYEQYF. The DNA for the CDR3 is TGTGCCAGCAGCTTGACAGGGTACCTTCACTACGAGCAGTACTTC.

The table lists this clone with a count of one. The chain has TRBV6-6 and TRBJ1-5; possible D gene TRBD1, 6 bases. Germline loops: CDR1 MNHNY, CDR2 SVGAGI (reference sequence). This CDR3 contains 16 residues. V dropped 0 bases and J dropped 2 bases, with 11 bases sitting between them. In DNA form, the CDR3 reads TGTGCCAGCAGTTACTCGGCAGGGGCGGGCAATCAGCCCCAGCATTTT. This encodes CASSYSAGAGNQPQHF.

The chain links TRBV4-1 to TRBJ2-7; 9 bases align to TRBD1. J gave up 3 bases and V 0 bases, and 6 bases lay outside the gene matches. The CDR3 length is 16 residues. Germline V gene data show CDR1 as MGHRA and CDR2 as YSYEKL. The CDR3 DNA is TGCGCCAGCAGCCAAGAGGGTTGGGGACAGGGCTACGAGCAGTACTTC. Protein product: CASSQEGWGQGYEQYF.